This T cell receptor beta chain was captured in a study of blood T cell repertoires in COVID-19. As for the study in general: Donors in the United States, Italy and Spain gave samples during acute or convalescent COVID-19.

Trimming took off 2 bases at V and 4 bases at J, with 14 bases between the two ends. Germline loops: CDR1 MNHEY, CDR2 SVGAGI. This CDR3 comprises 15 residues. Generated by immunoSEQ multiplex PCR, the TCRdb table keeps only in-frame clones and is missing some. This table holds approximately 81,000 clones, roughly four fifths found once. This chain uses TRBV6-5 with TRBJ1-1; D unclear. The sequence was obtained from a human donor in a cohort sampled during active COVID-19. The sample comprised peripheral blood. The CDR3: CASSYGRGKATEAFF. The DNA for the CDR3 is TGTGCCAGCAGTTACGGGAGAGGGAAGGCCACTGAAGCTTTCTTT.